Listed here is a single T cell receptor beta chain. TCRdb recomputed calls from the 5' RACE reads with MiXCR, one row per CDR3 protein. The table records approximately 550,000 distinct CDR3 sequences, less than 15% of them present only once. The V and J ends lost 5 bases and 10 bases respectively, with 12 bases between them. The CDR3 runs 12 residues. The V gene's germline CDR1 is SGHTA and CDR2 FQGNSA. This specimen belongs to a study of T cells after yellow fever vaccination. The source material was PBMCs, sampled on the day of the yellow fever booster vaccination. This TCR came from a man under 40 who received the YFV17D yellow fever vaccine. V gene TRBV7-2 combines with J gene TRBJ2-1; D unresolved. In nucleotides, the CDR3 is TGTGCCAGCAGCCCTATACGGACCGAGCAGTTCTTC. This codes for CASSPIRTEQFF.